Presented here are 21 T cell receptor beta chains from one specimen sequenced in a study of blood T cell repertoires in COVID-19. Assay: immunoSEQ multiplex PCR; the TCRdb copy retains only in-frame clones and omits some. This table has around 83,000 clones, around 86% appearing once. The sample comprised peripheral blood. The receptors shown here come from a man aged 50 or older with active or convalescent COVID-19.

The gene calls are TRBV2 and TRBJ1-2, with D unresolved. V was trimmed by 6 bases and J by 5 bases, leaving 13 bases between them. There are 13 residues in the CDR3. Looked up from germline, CDR1 is SNHLY and CDR2 is FYNNEI. Written as DNA, the CDR3 is TGTGCCAGCAGGCGCGACTCCCCGTATGGCTACACCTTC. Its protein is CASRRDSPYGYTF.

This rearrangement joins TRBV18 to TRBJ2-7, with 7 bases that match TRBD1. Germline CDR1 KGHSH, CDR2 LQKENI. Trimming took 1 base from V and 4 from J; bases not matched to a gene: 4. CDR3 length equals 14 residues. The CDR3 DNA sequence: TGTGCCAGCTCACCACAGGGGGCGGTATACGAGCAGTACTTC. Residues: CASSPQGAVYEQYF.

The chain joins TRBV19 to TRBJ1-5; 7 nucleotides line up with TRBD1. The V segment lost 4 bases and the J segment 4 bases; nucleotides outside the gene matches: 7. The CDR3 totals 15 residues. Germline loops: CDR1 LNHDA, CDR2 SQIVND (reference sequence). The CDR3 DNA reads as TGTGCCAGTAGTAGTGGCGACAGGGAGAATCAGCCCCAGCATTTT. Amino acids: CASSSGDRENQPQHF.

V gene TRBV6-6 combines with J gene TRBJ2-7; D possibly corresponds to TRBD1 (6 bases). V lost 0 bases and J 9 bases, leaving 18 bases between the germline ends. CDR3 length: 15 amino acids. Looked up from germline, CDR1 is MNHNY and CDR2 is SVGAGI (reference sequence). The DNA for the CDR3 is TGTGCCAGCAGTTACTCGACGGGACACCTTATGGGGCAGTACTTC. Protein product: CASSYSTGHLMGQYF.

V and J are TRBV7-8 and TRBJ1-3, with TRBD1 as a possible D gene (5 bases). The CDR3 covers 14 residues. V was cut by 1 base and J by 4 bases, with 8 bases left in between. Germline V gene sequence: CDR1 SGHVS, CDR2 FQNEAQ. CDR3 residues: CASSLDRSGNTIYF. The CDR3, as DNA: TGTGCCAGCAGCTTAGACAGGAGCGGAAACACCATATATTTT.

The rearrangement joins TRBV14 to TRBJ1-5; possible D gene TRBD1, 5 bases. The CDR3 contains 15 residues. Between the trimmed V and J ends, which lost 5 bases and 4 bases, there was a span of 15 bases. The V gene's germline CDR1 is SGHDN and CDR2 FVKESK. CDR3 loop: CASSSRSGGNQPQHF. CDR3 coding DNA: TGTGCCAGCAGCTCCAGGTCCGGGGGGAATCAGCCCCAGCATTTT.

The rearrangement uses TRBV10-2 and TRBJ2-7, with a possible D match to TRBD2 (7 bases). Trimming left V 3 bases short and J 3 bases short, with 21 bases between. The CDR3 covers 17 residues. From germline, CDR1 is WSHSY and CDR2 SAAADI. In DNA, the CDR3 is TGCGCCAGCAGTGATTTCGTAGGGGGAGGGCCAGTCTACGAGCAGTACTTC. Its protein is CASSDFVGGGPVYEQYF.

V and J are TRBV29-1 and TRBJ2-2, with TRBD1 matching 10 bases. The germline gives CDR1 SQVTM, CDR2 ANQGSEA. J lost 8 bases, V lost 0 bases, and 9 bases had no gene match. This CDR3 comprises 16 residues. Here the CDR3 reads CSVEEPTGGVSGELFF. For the CDR3, the DNA is TGCAGCGTTGAAGAACCGACAGGGGGCGTATCTGGGGAGCTGTTTTTT.

V gene TRBV5-4 combines with J gene TRBJ2-7; 7 bases match TRBD1. V trimming: 5 bases; J trimming: 6 bases; junction bases outside the gene matches: 8. This CDR3 is 13 amino acids long. Germline-derived CDR1 and CDR2 are SGHNT and YYREEE (reference sequence). The CDR3 region is CASSNRQGLEQYF. CDR3 bases: TGTGCCAGCAGTAATAGACAGGGCCTCGAGCAGTACTTC.

This sequence joins TRBV6-6 and TRBJ2-1; D remains unclear. Trimming left V 6 bases short and J 5 bases short, with 8 bases between. The CDR3 sequence is 12 residues long. In germline, CDR1 is MNHNY, CDR2 SVGAGI (reference sequence). CDR3 nucleotides: TGTGCCAGCAGCCCCAGAAACAATGAGCAGTTCTTC. Its protein product is CASSPRNNEQFF.

The rearrangement links TRBV6-1 to TRBJ1-5; the D is unclear. The V gene's germline CDR1 is MNHNS and CDR2 SASEGT. This CDR3 spans 15 amino acids. The ends were cut back, 2 bases at V and 5 bases at J, with 13 bases in the middle. The CDR3 sequence: CASSETWVAYQPQHF. DNA for the CDR3: TGTGCCAGCAGTGAAACCTGGGTAGCCTATCAGCCCCAGCATTTT.

This chain joins TRBV28 and TRBJ1-5, with D possibly matching TRBD1 (6 bases). The V and J ends lost 9 bases and 4 bases respectively, with 19 bases between them. CDR1 is MDHEN and CDR2 is SYDVKM in the germline V gene. The CDR3 totals 15 residues. The DNA of the CDR3 is TGTGCCAGTCTATCCACAGGGCATCGAAATCAGCCCCAGCATTTT. Translating gives CASLSTGHRNQPQHF.

The sample holds one count of this clone. The V and J genes are TRBV6-5 and TRBJ1-3, with a tentative D call TRBD1 (5 bases). V gave up 6 bases and J gave up 1 base, with 13 bases separating them. The CDR3 spans 15 residues. Germline CDR1 MNHEY, CDR2 SVGAGI. The CDR3 region is CASRKKGLSGNTIYF. In nucleotides, the CDR3 is TGTGCCAGCAGAAAGAAGGGACTATCTGGAAACACCATATATTTT.

The chain carries TRBV3-1 (or the pseudogene TRBV3-2) and TRBJ2-5, with 12 bases aligning to TRBD2. CDR3 size: 16 residues. Losses at the gene ends were 0 bases for V and 4 bases for J; bases not matched to a gene: 3. CDR1 and CDR2 (germline): LGHDT, YNNKEL (reference sequence). CDR3 loop: CASSQDLLAGGETQYF. CDR3 DNA: TGTGCCAGCAGCCAAGATCTACTAGCGGGGGGAGAGACCCAGTACTTC.

The V and J genes are TRBV11-2 and TRBJ2-5; TRBD2 matches at 11 bases. Germline assignment: CDR1 SGHAT and CDR2 FQNNGV. The CDR3 has 18 amino acids. Trimming took 5 bases from V and 10 from J; bases not matched to a gene: 21. CDR3 nucleotides: TGTGCCAGCAGCCATGTAAGGGAACTAGCGGGAGTCAACGTCGGCCAGTACTTC. It translates to CASSHVRELAGVNVGQYF.

The rearrangement joins TRBV18 to TRBJ2-7; D possibly corresponds to TRBD2 (6 bases). Looked up from germline, CDR1 is KGHSH and CDR2 is LQKENI. Trimming pared 3 bases from V and 0 bases from J, leaving 18 bases between. CDR3 size: 17 residues. Here the CDR3 DNA reads TGTGCCAGCTCACCTCAGGTGGGGCGGGAAGCCTCCTACGAGCAGTACTTC. Translated, it gives CASSPQVGREASYEQYF. The full variable domain, rest sourced from reference TRBV18 and TRBJ2-7, is NAGVMQNPRHLVRRRGQEARLRCSPMKGHSHVYWYRQLPEEGLKFMVYLQKENIIDESGMPKERFSAEFPKEGPSILRIQQVVRGDSAAYFCASSPQVGREASYEQYFGPGTRLTVT.

The gene calls are TRBV4-3 and TRBJ2-3; 9 bases agree with TRBD1. Germline values: CDR1 LGHNA, CDR2 YSLEER. The ends lost 3 bases at V and 6 bases at J; junction bases unmatched: 16. The CDR3 has 18 residues. CDR3 coding DNA: TGCGCCAGCAGCCAGCGGATCTCGGGACAGGGATTTTTGGATACGCAGTATTTT. Translation: CASSQRISGQGFLDTQYF.

The rearrangement joins TRBV6-5 to TRBJ2-7, with 7 bases matching TRBD1. Germline CDR1 is MNHEY and CDR2 is SVGAGI. CDR3 length: 14 amino acids. The V segment lost 1 base and the J segment 3 bases; nucleotides outside the gene matches: 3. The CDR3 DNA follows: TGTGCCAGCAGTTACTTTACAGGGGACTACGAGCAGTACTTC. This encodes CASSYFTGDYEQYF.

This clone was observed once. The chain employs TRBV19 and TRBJ1-4, with unresolved D. V shed 3 bases and J shed 6 bases, with 17 bases lying between them. Germline V gene sequence: CDR1 LNHDA, CDR2 SQIVND (reference sequence). The CDR3 consists of 16 residues. CDR3: CASSMRQLAGDEKLFF. The CDR3 DNA sequence: TGTGCCAGTAGTATGCGGCAGTTGGCGGGAGATGAAAAACTGTTTTTT. Drawing the rest from reference TRBV19 and TRBJ1-4, the complete variable domain is DGGITQSPKYLFRKEGQNVTLSCEQNLNHDAMYWYRQDPGQGLRLIYYSQIVNDFQKGDIAEGYSVSREKKESFPLTVTSAQKNPTAFYLCASSMRQLAGDEKLFFGSGTQLSVL.

The chain couples TRBV7-2 to TRBJ1-5; TRBD1 matches 8 bases. CDR3 length: 14 amino acids. Germline CDR1 reads SGHTA; CDR2 reads FQGNSA. V shed 2 bases, J shed 11 bases, and the junction held 8 bases outside the gene matches. In DNA, the CDR3 is TGTGCCAGCAGCTTATCAGGGGGCGTGGCGGCCCAGCATTTT. It translates to CASSLSGGVAAQHF.

This clone has a single count. The rearrangement uses TRBV5-5 and TRBJ2-6, with 8 positions matching TRBD2. The ends lost 2 bases at V and 1 base at J; junction bases unmatched: 8. Germline CDR1 is SGHKS and CDR2 is YYEKEE (reference sequence). The CDR3 is 18 residues long. Written as DNA, the CDR3 is TGTGCCAGCAGCTTCGACGGGACTAGTTATTCTGGGGCCAACGTCCTGACTTTC. This gives the protein CASSFDGTSYSGANVLTF.